This record covers a single TCR beta chain. This entry comes from a study of shared clonotypes between healthy human individuals. Per the original methods: For the immunoSEQ data, sequences were junction-only without quality scores, so filtering differed. Measured with immunoSEQ multiplex PCR; TCRdb has only the in-frame clones, and not every one. For V, J and clone size, that table is used; D and trimming come from the DNA. Here the sample spans 1,500,000 or so clones, roughly 96% being singletons. The trim removed 5 bases at V and 6 bases at J, leaving 6 bases unmatched. The CDR3 is 14 residues long. Germline CDR1 reads SGHTA; CDR2 reads FQGNSA.

This clonotype was sampled from a man aged 30 to 39 in good health. Sequenced input: naive CD4+ T cells sorted from blood. The subset here: CD45RA+ positively selected. The chain couples TRBV7-2 to TRBJ2-7; 11 bases fit TRBD1. CDR3 region: CASSAPGQGGEQYF. The CDR3 coding sequence is TGTGCCAGCAGCGCCCCGGGACAGGGGGGCGAGCAGTACTTC.